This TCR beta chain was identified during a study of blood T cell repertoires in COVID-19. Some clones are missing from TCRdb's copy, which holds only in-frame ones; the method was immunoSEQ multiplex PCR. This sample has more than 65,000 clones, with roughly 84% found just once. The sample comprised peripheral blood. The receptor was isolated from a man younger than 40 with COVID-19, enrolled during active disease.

Here the CDR3 DNA reads TGTGCCAGCAGCTCTTCCTCTAACTTCGGGGAAGCTTTCTTT. Translated, it gives CASSSSSNFGEAFF. J is TRBJ1-1 and V is TRBV7-9; D uncertain. Germline V gives CDR1 SEHNR, CDR2 FQNEAQ (reference sequence). The CDR3 runs 14 residues. V was trimmed by 4 bases and J by 8 bases, leaving 17 bases between them.